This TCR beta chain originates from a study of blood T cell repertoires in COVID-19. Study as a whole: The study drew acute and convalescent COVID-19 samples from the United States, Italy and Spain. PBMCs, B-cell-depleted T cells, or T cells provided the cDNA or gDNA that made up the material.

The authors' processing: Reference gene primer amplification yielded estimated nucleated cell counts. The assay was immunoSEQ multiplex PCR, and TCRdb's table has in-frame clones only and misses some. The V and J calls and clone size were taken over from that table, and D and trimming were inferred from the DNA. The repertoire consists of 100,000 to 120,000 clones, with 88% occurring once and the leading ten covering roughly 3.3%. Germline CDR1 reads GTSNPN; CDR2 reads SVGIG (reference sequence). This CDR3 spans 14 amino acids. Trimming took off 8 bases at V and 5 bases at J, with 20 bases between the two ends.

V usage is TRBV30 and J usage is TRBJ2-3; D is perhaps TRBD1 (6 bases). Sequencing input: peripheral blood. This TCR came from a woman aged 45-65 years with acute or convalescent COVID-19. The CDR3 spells CASRGGGAQDTQYF. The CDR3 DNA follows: TGTGCCAGCCGAGGGGGTGGGGCGCAAGATACGCAGTATTTT. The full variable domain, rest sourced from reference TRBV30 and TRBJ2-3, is SQTIHQWPATLVQPVGSPLSLECTVEGTSNPNLYWYRQAAGRGLQLLFYSVGIGQISSEVPQNLSASRPQDRQFILSSKKLLLSDSGFYLCASRGGGAQDTQYFGPGTRLTVL.